This entry features one TCR beta chain sequence. The authors' processing: By means of reference gene primer amplification, nucleated cell counts were estimated. The method was immunoSEQ multiplex PCR; TCRdb's version includes in-frame clones alone and lacks a portion of them. V, J and clone size were drawn from that table, and D and trimming were deduced from the DNA. The sample carries roughly 100,000 clones, less than 85% recorded once. This entry is derived from a study of blood T cell repertoires in COVID-19. Across the study: Samples of COVID-19 (acute and convalescent) were obtained from the United States, Italy and Spain.

Trimming shortened V by 0 bases and J by 2 bases, and 13 bases separated the two germline ends. CDR3 size: 16 residues. Germline values: CDR1 SGHVS, CDR2 FQNEAQ. The material sequenced was peripheral blood. The chain uses TRBV7-8 and TRBJ1-2; no reliable D call. The receptor comes from a woman in her sixties with acute or convalescent COVID-19. CDR3 sequence (DNA): TGTGCCAGCAGCTTAGCGTTGGGCTGGGCCAACTATGGCTACACCTTC. Translating gives CASSLALGWANYGYTF.